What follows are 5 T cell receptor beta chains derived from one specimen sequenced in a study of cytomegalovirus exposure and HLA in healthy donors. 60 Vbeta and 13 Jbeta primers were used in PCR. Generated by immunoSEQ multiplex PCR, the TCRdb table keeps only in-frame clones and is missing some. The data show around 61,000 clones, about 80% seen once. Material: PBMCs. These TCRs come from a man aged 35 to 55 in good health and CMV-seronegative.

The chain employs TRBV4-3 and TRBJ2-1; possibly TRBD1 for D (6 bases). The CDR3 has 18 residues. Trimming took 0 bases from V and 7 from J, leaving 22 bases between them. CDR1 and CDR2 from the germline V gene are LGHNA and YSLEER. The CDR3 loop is CASSQDRWVKGEGNEQFF. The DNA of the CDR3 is TGCGCCAGCAGCCAAGATAGATGGGTAAAGGGGGAAGGTAATGAGCAGTTCTTC.

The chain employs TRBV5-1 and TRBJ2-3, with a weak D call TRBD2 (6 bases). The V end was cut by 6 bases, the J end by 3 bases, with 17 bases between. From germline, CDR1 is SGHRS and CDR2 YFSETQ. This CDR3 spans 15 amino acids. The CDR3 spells CASNSGAGRTDTQYF. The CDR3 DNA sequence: TGCGCCAGCAATTCTGGCGCGGGGAGAACAGATACGCAGTATTTT.

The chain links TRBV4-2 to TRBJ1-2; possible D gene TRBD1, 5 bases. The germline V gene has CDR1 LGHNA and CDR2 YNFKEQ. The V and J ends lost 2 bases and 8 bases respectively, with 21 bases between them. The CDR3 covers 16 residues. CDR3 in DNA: TGTGCCAGCAGCCAAAGCGGGGCCCACCAAAGGGGAGGCTACACCTTC. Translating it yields CASSQSGAHQRGGYTF.

CDR3 residues: CASSVGRYTEAFF. The DNA of the CDR3 is TGTGCCAGCAGTGTTGGTAGATATACTGAAGCTTTCTTT. The rearrangement joins TRBV6-1 to TRBJ1-1; no clear D gene. The CDR3 is 13 residues long. CDR1 is MNHNS and CDR2 is SASEGT in the germline V gene. Trimming removed 4 bases from V and 5 bases from J, with 11 bases in between.

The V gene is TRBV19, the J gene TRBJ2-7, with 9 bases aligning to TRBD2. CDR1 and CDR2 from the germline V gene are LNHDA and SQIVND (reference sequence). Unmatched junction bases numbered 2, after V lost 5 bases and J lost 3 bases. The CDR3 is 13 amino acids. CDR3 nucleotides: TGTGCCAGTAGTGAGCGGGGGGACTACGAGCAGTACTTC. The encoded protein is CASSERGDYEQYF.